This TCR beta chain stems from a study of shared clonotypes between healthy human individuals. General observations from the study: Compared with clonotypes that all four donors shared, non-shared clonotypes had lower generation probabilities.

Details on this clone: Its cognate antigen is unknown.

Method: immunoSEQ multiplex PCR; TCRdb's copy keeps in-frame clones and lacks some. The table includes 600,000 to 800,000 clones, 72% detected once. Germline CDR1 is WNHNN and CDR2 is SYGVQD (reference sequence). The CDR3 loop spans 14 amino acids. V lost 5 bases to trimming and J lost 7 bases, with 17 bases between them. The source material was memory CD4+ T cells sorted from blood. Subset here: CD45RA-negative fraction. The clonotype was recovered from a woman aged 30 to 39 in good health. V and J are TRBV10-1 and TRBJ1-2, with D possibly TRBD1 on 5 matching bases. For the CDR3, the DNA is TGCGCCAGCAGTCCCGGGGGAGTCCGCGGTGGCTACACCTTC. Amino acid sequence: CASSPGGVRGGYTF.